A selection of T cell receptor beta chains follows, all from one sample in a study of cytomegalovirus exposure and HLA in healthy donors. Sequencing used immunoSEQ multiplex PCR; TCRdb keeps in-frame clones, though not all of them. The sample carries around 90,000 clones, roughly three quarters recorded once. Input material: PBMCs. These receptors came from a male donor in good health and CMV-seropositive. Both conserved end residues are part of each CDR3. For some rows the clone size is stated as once, few or many, or as a class when expanded; others skip it.

v_gene: TRBV7-8
abundance: NA
j_gene: TRBJ1-4
CDR3aa: CASSLDWTAYVEKLFF

v_gene: TRBV29-1
abundance: NA
j_gene: TRBJ2-1
CDR3aa: CSFSGGAYNEQFF

v_gene: TRBV30
abundance: few
j_gene: TRBJ1-6
CDR3aa: CAWSLRVKSASPLHF

v_gene: TRBV7-8
abundance: NA
j_gene: TRBJ2-7
CDR3aa: CASSLGSAGDYEQYF

v_gene: TRBV18
abundance: NA
j_gene: TRBJ2-3
CDR3aa: CASSPRDRGSTDTQYF

v_gene: TRBV27
abundance: NA
j_gene: TRBJ2-5
CDR3aa: CASSLDRGVETQYF

v_gene: TRBV5-4
abundance: NA
j_gene: TRBJ2-5
CDR3aa: CASSYFGETQYF

v_gene: TRBV7-9
abundance: NA
j_gene: TRBJ2-6
CDR3aa: CASSLLVASGANVLTF

v_gene: TRBV19
abundance: NA
j_gene: TRBJ1-1
CDR3aa: CASSIAGENTEAFF

v_gene: TRBV10-3
abundance: NA
j_gene: TRBJ1-6
CDR3aa: CAISETTGYNSPLHF

v_gene: TRBV19
abundance: NA
j_gene: TRBJ2-3
CDR3aa: CASSTSGGRTDTQYF

v_gene: TRBV15
abundance: NA
j_gene: TRBJ2-5
CDR3aa: CATSRDFSSLEQETQYF

v_gene: TRBV19
abundance: NA
j_gene: TRBJ2-7
CDR3aa: CASSIEAGYEQYF

v_gene: TRBV29-1
abundance: NA
j_gene: TRBJ1-2
CDR3aa: CSVEPRTGQSRYGYTF

v_gene: TRBV6-1
abundance: NA
j_gene: TRBJ2-1
CDR3aa: CASSEPIRDNYNEQFF

v_gene: TRBV19
abundance: NA
j_gene: TRBJ2-3
CDR3aa: CASRTGTGYRDTQYF

v_gene: TRBV30
abundance: NA
j_gene: TRBJ2-1
CDR3aa: CAWSRLSSYNEQFF

v_gene: TRBV5-1
abundance: NA
j_gene: TRBJ1-1
CDR3aa: CASRGETNTEAFF

v_gene: TRBV19
abundance: NA
j_gene: TRBJ1-5
CDR3aa: CASSKGGAYSNQPQHF

v_gene: TRBV5-4
abundance: NA
j_gene: TRBJ2-7
CDR3aa: CASSKDRTGTYEQYF

v_gene: TRBV29-1
abundance: NA
j_gene: TRBJ1-5
CDR3aa: CSVTLRGNQPQHF

v_gene: TRBV5-8
abundance: NA
j_gene: TRBJ1-5
CDR3aa: CASSRTGRHQPQHF

v_gene: TRBV28
abundance: few
j_gene: TRBJ2-4
CDR3aa: CASSFGTRNIQYF

v_gene: TRBV18
abundance: NA
j_gene: TRBJ2-5
CDR3aa: CASSPGLAGTRVETQYF

v_gene: TRBV7-2
abundance: NA
j_gene: TRBJ1-1
CDR3aa: CASSLTFEAFF

v_gene: TRBV6-5
abundance: NA
j_gene: TRBJ1-2
CDR3aa: CASSYRPGNYGYTF

v_gene: TRBV4-1
abundance: few
j_gene: TRBJ1-5
CDR3aa: CASSQDVQYSNQPQHF

v_gene: TRBV25-1
abundance: NA
j_gene: TRBJ1-3
CDR3aa: CASSLRGGDTIYF

v_gene: TRBV7-6
abundance: NA
j_gene: TRBJ2-1
CDR3aa: CASSTSGRLPEQFF

v_gene: TRBV27
abundance: once
j_gene: TRBJ2-2
CDR3aa: CASSPIGQRGTPAGELFF

v_gene: TRBV23-1
abundance: NA
j_gene: TRBJ1-6
CDR3aa: CASSQSLTAGALLGSPLHF